This T cell receptor (beta chain) emerged from a study of blood T cell repertoires in COVID-19. Assay: immunoSEQ multiplex PCR; the TCRdb copy retains only in-frame clones and omits some. The sample holds around 230,000 clones; around 78% are singletons and the top ten take under 3%. The V segment lost 0 bases and the J segment 5 bases; nucleotides outside the gene matches: 4. Germline CDR1 and CDR2: SGHKS and YYEKEE (reference sequence). This CDR3 spans 14 amino acids. The chain links TRBV5-5 to TRBJ1-2; 7 bases match TRBD1. Sample: peripheral blood. The clonotype originates from a woman aged 70 to 79 with active or convalescent COVID-19. In nucleotides, the CDR3 is TGTGCCAGCAGCTTGGGACAGGGCCGGTATGGCTACACCTTC. This codes for CASSLGQGRYGYTF.